The 32 T cell receptor beta chains presented below share a single source sample, sequenced in a study of shared clonotypes between healthy human individuals. Naive CD8 cells were CD45RO-negative, positively selected for CCR7, excluding terminally differentiated effector memory CD45RA+ cells. Profiled with immunoSEQ multiplex PCR; TCRdb holds only in-frame clones, not every one. Of 2 million to 2.5 million clones in the sample, around 96% were seen once. Sequenced sample: naive CD8+ T cells sorted from blood. Every receptor here comes from a man between 18 and 35 years old in good health.

This chain joins TRBV5-1 and TRBJ1-3; weak D call: TRBD1 (5 bases). The CDR3 spans 14 residues. Deletions cut 3 bases from V and 4 bases from J, with 11 bases between. Germline CDR1 and CDR2: SGHRS and YFSETQ. CDR3 in amino acids: CASSYDSGGNTIYF. CDR3 coding DNA: TGCGCCAGCAGCTACGACAGCGGAGGAAACACCATATATTTT.

The chain couples TRBV9 to TRBJ2-2, with 9 bases fitting TRBD1. CDR1 is SGDLS, CDR2 YYNGEE, per germline. The V and J ends lost 2 bases and 0 bases, in that order; junction bases with no gene match: 5. The CDR3 extends over 17 amino acids. As DNA, the CDR3 is TGTGCCAGCAGCGTTTTTAGGACAGGGGCGAACACCGGGGAGCTGTTTTTT. Translated: CASSVFRTGANTGELFF.

This chain joins TRBV30 and TRBJ2-4, with TRBD2 as a possible D gene (5 bases). V was clipped by 5 bases and J by 0 bases, with 11 bases between them. This CDR3 has 14 residues. Looked up from germline, CDR1 is GTSNPN and CDR2 is SVGIG (reference sequence). CDR3 sequence reads: CAWVPRGAKNIQYF. DNA for the CDR3: TGTGCCTGGGTACCCCGGGGAGCCAAAAACATTCAGTACTTC. The complete variable domain, with remaining parts taken from reference TRBV30 and TRBJ2-4, reads SQTIHQWPATLVQPVGSPLSLECTVEGTSNPNLYWYRQAAGRGLQLLFYSVGIGQISSEVPQNLSASRPQDRQFILSSKKLLLSDSGFYLCAWVPRGAKNIQYFGAGTRLSVL.

The chain has TRBV5-4 and TRBJ2-1, with unresolved D. CDR3 length: 13 amino acids. Trimming took 0 bases from V and 5 from J, leaving 6 bases between them. CDR1 is SGHNT and CDR2 is YYREEE in the germline V gene (reference sequence). Here the CDR3 reads CASSLGPDNEQFF. CDR3 nucleotides: TGTGCCAGCAGCTTGGGACCCGACAATGAGCAGTTCTTC.

In this sample, this clone turned up a few times. The same CDR3 arises from other DNA sequences in this sample as well. The chain links TRBV9 to TRBJ1-2; possible D gene TRBD1, 5 bases. V lost 4 bases and J 4 bases, leaving 8 bases between the germline ends. CDR3 length equals 12 residues. CDR1 is SGDLS and CDR2 is YYNGEE in the germline V gene. The CDR3 loop is CASSPGTYGYTF. CDR3 sequence (DNA): TGTGCCAGCAGCCCTGGGACCTATGGCTACACCTTC.

This sequence joins TRBV6-6 and TRBJ2-3, with 8 bases matching TRBD2. This CDR3 spans 12 amino acids. The junction had 9 bases not matched to a gene; V was cut back by 4 bases and J by 15 bases. CDR1 is MNHNY, CDR2 SVGAGI, per germline (reference sequence). CDR3 region: CASSWTSIGGYF. The CDR3 nucleotides read TGTGCCAGCAGTTGGACTAGCATTGGCGGATATTTT.

V is TRBV4-3 and J is TRBJ2-2; the D gene is possibly TRBD2 (6 bases). CDR3 length equals 16 residues. V was pared by 4 bases and J by 2 bases, with 14 bases between. Germline CDR1 LGHNA, CDR2 YSLEER. This chain's CDR3 is CASSPPAAGNTGELFF. CDR3 DNA: TGCGCCAGCAGCCCGCCCGCAGCGGGTAACACCGGGGAGCTGTTTTTT.

A single count supports this clone. The gene calls are TRBV5-6 and TRBJ1-1; the D gene is possibly TRBD1 (5 bases). In germline, CDR1 is SGHDT, CDR2 YYEEEE. The CDR3 extends over 13 amino acids. V lost 4 bases to trimming and J lost 11 bases, with 18 bases between them. The CDR3 DNA is TGTGCCAGCAGCAACTGGGATGGGGACGAGGCTTTCTTT. Protein product: CASSNWDGDEAFF. The full variable domain, its missing parts supplied by reference TRBV5-6 and TRBJ1-1, is DAGVTQSPTHLIKTRGQQVTLRCSPKSGHDTVSWYQQALGQGPQFIFQYYEEEERQRGNFPDRFSGHQFPNYSSELNVNALLLGDSALYLCASSNWDGDEAFFGQGTRLTVV.

This sequence joins TRBV11-2 and TRBJ2-1; D remains unclear. This CDR3 has 10 residues. The germline CDR1 and CDR2 sequences are SGHAT and FQNNGV. V dropped 5 bases and J dropped 8 bases, with 4 bases sitting between them. This CDR3 is CASSQDEQFF. CDR3 DNA sequence: TGTGCCAGCAGCCAGGATGAGCAGTTCTTC.

On this clone: Distinct nucleotide sequences in the sample also encode this CDR3. V gene TRBV30 combines with J gene TRBJ2-5, with D possibly TRBD2 on 5 matching bases. This CDR3 region has 11 residues. V was clipped by 1 base and J by 5 bases, with 5 bases between them. CDR1 and CDR2 from the germline V gene are GTSNPN and SVGIG (reference sequence). CDR3 sequence (DNA): TGTGCCTGGAGTGGAGGGGAGACCCAGTACTTC. This sequence encodes CAWSGGETQYF.

The table lists this clone with a few counts. V is TRBV4-1 and J is TRBJ1-2; D is uncertain. The germline V gene encodes CDR1 MGHRA and CDR2 YSYEKL. This CDR3 comprises 14 residues. Trimming took 4 bases from V and 0 from J, leaving 9 bases between them. The CDR3 is CASSPRGANYGYTF. For the CDR3, the DNA is TGCGCCAGCAGCCCGCGGGGAGCTAACTATGGCTACACCTTC.

The CDR3: CAWENTGELFF. CDR3 coding DNA: TGTGCCTGGGAGAACACCGGGGAGCTGTTTTTT. This chain connects TRBV30 to TRBJ2-2; D unclear. Germline V gene sequence: CDR1 GTSNPN, CDR2 SVGIG (reference sequence). The V and J ends lost 5 bases and 1 base respectively, with 2 bases between them. CDR3 length: 11 residues.

V usage is TRBV5-6 and J usage is TRBJ2-1; tentatively, D is TRBD1 (6 bases). The germline V and J ends were trimmed by 6 bases and 16 bases, with 20 bases remaining between them. Germline V gene lookup returns CDR1 SGHDT and CDR2 YYEEEE. The CDR3 runs to 12 residues. The CDR3 bases are TGTGCCAGCACCTTAGTCTGGGACAAGGAATTCTTC. Amino acid sequence: CASTLVWDKEFF.

This clone was detected many times. The same CDR3 can be traced to other DNA sequences in this sample. The chain's CDR3 is CASSVAGELFF. The CDR3 DNA reads TGTGCCAGCAGCGTAGCCGGGGAGCTGTTTTTT. This chain links TRBV9 with TRBJ2-2; no firm D call. The CDR3 loop spans 11 amino acids. Germline V gene sequence: CDR1 SGDLS, CDR2 YYNGEE. V shed 0 bases and J shed 6 bases, with 0 bases lying between them.

The chain carries TRBV14 and TRBJ1-1; D not resolved. Germline V CDR1 and CDR2: SGHDN, FVKESK. Deletions cut 3 bases from V and 5 bases from J, with 7 bases between. The CDR3 totals 12 residues. The CDR3 region is CASSHLGTEAFF. CDR3 in DNA: TGTGCCAGCAGCCACTTAGGAACTGAAGCTTTCTTT.

The chain couples TRBV6-5 to TRBJ1-1; 7 bases are a match to TRBD1. V dropped 4 bases and J dropped 6; count of bases not matched to a gene: 8. The CDR3 has 14 amino acids. The germline CDR1 and CDR2 sequences are MNHEY and SVGAGI. CDR3 in amino acids: CASSLTGVTAEAFF. In DNA form, the CDR3 reads TGTGCCAGCAGTTTAACAGGGGTCACGGCTGAAGCTTTCTTT.

The gene calls are TRBV7-2 and TRBJ2-1; 7 bases line up with TRBD2. V lost 2 bases to trimming and J lost 3 bases; unmatched junction nucleotides: 13. Germline CDR1 and CDR2: SGHTA and FQGNSA. This CDR3 contains 18 residues. CDR3 in DNA: TGTGCCAGCAGCTTAATTGTTGGCGGGGGAGCATTCTACAATGAGCAGTTCTTC. Protein product: CASSLIVGGGAFYNEQFF.

This rearrangement joins TRBV7-2 to TRBJ2-7; unclear D gene. V was trimmed by 3 bases and J by 3 bases, leaving 12 bases between them. CDR1 SGHTA and CDR2 FQGNSA come from the germline V gene. The CDR3 covers 14 residues. As DNA, the CDR3 is TGTGCCAGCAGCTTTATCGGGCAGAGCTACGAGCAGTACTTC. As protein: CASSFIGQSYEQYF.

J is TRBJ2-5 and V is TRBV27, with 11 positions matching TRBD2. The CDR3 has 16 amino acids. Germline CDR1 reads MNHEY; CDR2 reads SMNVEV (reference sequence). V was clipped by 2 bases and J by 3 bases; unmatched bases: 5. CDR3 in DNA: TGTGCCAGCAGTTTACTAGCGGGGGGACGGGAAGAGACCCAGTACTTC. It yields the protein CASSLLAGGREETQYF.

In this sample, this clone turned up once. V is TRBV15 and J is TRBJ2-3; TRBD2 might be the D (6 bases). Germline V CDR1 and CDR2: LNHNV, YYDKDF (reference sequence). Trimming removed 7 bases from V and 0 bases from J, with 14 bases in between. There are 15 residues in the CDR3. This CDR3 reads CATTPGDTSTDTQYF. The CDR3 DNA sequence: TGTGCCACCACCCCGGGGGATACTAGCACAGATACGCAGTATTTT.

The genes are TRBV5-1 and TRBJ1-3, with unresolved D. The germline CDR1 and CDR2 sequences are SGHRS and YFSETQ. The length of the CDR3 is 16 residues. Trimming took 4 bases from V and 0 from J, leaving 14 bases between them. In DNA form, the CDR3 reads TGCGCCAGCAGCCCGGACGAAGGTCTCTCTGGAAACACCATATATTTT. This codes for CASSPDEGLSGNTIYF.

This sequence joins TRBV6-5 and TRBJ1-2, with 7 bases fitting TRBD1. This CDR3 is 14 amino acids long. CDR1 MNHEY and CDR2 SVGAGI come from the germline V gene. The ends lost 2 bases at V and 6 bases at J; junction bases unmatched: 6. The CDR3 is CASSYGEGANGYTF. The CDR3 DNA reads TGTGCCAGCAGTTACGGGGAGGGGGCGAATGGCTACACCTTC.

This clone has a single count. The rearrangement links TRBV6-6 to TRBJ2-1; TRBD1 is a possible D gene (5 bases). The CDR3 totals 15 residues. Germline loops: CDR1 MNHNY, CDR2 SVGAGI (reference sequence). V lost 2 bases to trimming and J lost 0 bases, with 8 bases between them. CDR3 in DNA: TGTGCCAGCAGTTACGACAGCCGCTCCTACAATGAGCAGTTCTTC. Translating it yields CASSYDSRSYNEQFF.

V and J are TRBV28 and TRBJ2-1, with unresolved D. This CDR3 has 14 residues. Germline CDR1 reads MDHEN; CDR2 reads SYDVKM. Trimming took off 6 bases at V and 0 bases at J, with 9 bases between the two ends. CDR3 loop: CASSPESSYNEQFF. The CDR3 nucleotides are TGTGCCAGCAGCCCAGAGAGCTCCTACAATGAGCAGTTCTTC.

The V and J genes are TRBV6-5 and TRBJ1-2; TRBD1 agrees at 9 bases. After removal of 6 bases from V and 7 bases from J, the junction contained 9 bases not matched to a gene. In germline, CDR1 is MNHEY, CDR2 SVGAGI. The CDR3 consists of 14 residues. The chain's CDR3 is CASSLDRGLGGYTF. CDR3 coding DNA: TGTGCCAGCAGCCTCGACAGGGGGTTGGGTGGCTACACCTTC.

V usage is TRBV28 and J usage is TRBJ2-7; D might be TRBD2 (7 bases). The CDR3 runs to 13 residues. Germline V lookup: CDR1 MDHEN, CDR2 SYDVKM. V lost 4 bases, J lost 7 bases, and 14 bases lay in between. This chain's CDR3 is CASSSYGGREQYF. The CDR3 nucleotides read TGTGCCAGCAGTTCGTACGGGGGGCGGGAGCAGTACTTC.

A remark on this clone: In the same sample, other DNA sequences code for this CDR3. The V gene is TRBV7-9, the J gene TRBJ2-2, with TRBD2 identical over 7 bases. Germline CDR1 SEHNR, CDR2 FQNEAQ (reference sequence). This CDR3 has 14 residues. J lost 6 bases, V lost 1 base, and 2 bases had no gene match. CDR3 region: CASSLELAPGELFF. The CDR3 DNA is TGTGCCAGCAGCTTAGAACTAGCGCCCGGGGAGCTGTTTTTT.

The chain combines TRBV4-1 with TRBJ2-3; D ambiguous. V lost 0 bases, J lost 4 bases, and 5 bases lay in between. This CDR3 region has 13 residues. Germline assignment: CDR1 MGHRA and CDR2 YSYEKL. The CDR3 region is CASSQDNPDTQYF. The CDR3 region has the DNA TGCGCCAGCAGCCAAGACAACCCAGATACGCAGTATTTT.

The chain has TRBV12-2 and TRBJ2-1; TRBD2 was called by the table and not checked on the DNA. TRBV12-2 is a pseudogene locus. The length of the CDR3 is 15 residues. The CDR3 loop reads CASRLAGLGYNEQFF. The CDR3 DNA follows: TGTGCAAGTCGCTTAGCAGGACTAGGCTACAATGAGCAGTTCTTC.

In nucleotides, the CDR3 is TGTGCCACCAGCAACGCCAACAGGGACATCGACTACGAGCAGTACTTC. Residues: CATSNANRDIDYEQYF. This chain joins TRBV15 and TRBJ2-7, with a weak D call TRBD1 (6 bases). The CDR3 is 16 residues long. Germline CDR1 LNHNV, CDR2 YYDKDF (reference sequence). The germline V and J ends were trimmed by 4 bases and 3 bases, with 19 bases remaining between them.

The V gene is TRBV12-2, the J gene TRBJ2-1; TRBD2 is the table's D call and was not checked against the DNA. TRBV12-2 is described as a pseudogene. The CDR3 runs to 17 residues. The CDR3 sequence is CASPVWLAGSSYNEQFF. As DNA, the CDR3 is TGTGCAAGTCCCGTCTGGCTAGCGGGAAGCTCCTACAATGAGCAGTTCTTC.

V usage is TRBV5-6 and J usage is TRBJ2-4; unclear D gene. V lost 0 bases and J lost 0, with 10 bases in between. Looked up from germline, CDR1 is SGHDT and CDR2 is YYEEEE. The CDR3 is 16 amino acids. The CDR3 DNA is TGTGCCAGCAGCTTGGTAACGGAAGTAGCCAAAAACATTCAGTACTTC. Translating it yields CASSLVTEVAKNIQYF.